This T cell receptor (beta chain) comes out of a study of blood T cells in healthy people across ages. Study findings and constraints: A conclusive naive versus antigen-experienced comparison was prevented by the unsorted PBMCs.

With a J-beta primer mix and a sample-barcoded 5' primer, a second PCR ran about 7 to 11 cycles. Via MiXCR, TCRdb re-called the 5' RACE reads, giving one row per CDR3 protein. The data contain 850,000 to 1,000,000 distinct CDR3 sequences, about 48% of them singletons. The CDR3 spans 14 residues. The germline gives CDR1 SEHNR, CDR2 FQNEAQ (reference sequence). The J segment lost 9 bases and the V segment lost 6 bases, leaving 8 bases of the junction unmatched. A few counts support this clonotype. Antigen unknown. Total RNA was isolated from each sample in quantities of at least 5 micrograms. Sequenced material: blood. This sequence was found in a man under 40 in good health. The rearrangement joins TRBV7-9 to TRBJ2-1, with 10 positions matching TRBD2. The CDR3 nucleotides are TGTGCCAGCAGAGTTAGCAGCGGGGGGGTTGAGCAGTTCTTC. Translation gives CASRVSSGGVEQFF.